The 4 T cell receptor beta chains below all came from one sample that was sequenced in a study of T cells after yellow fever vaccination (dated by TCRdb to the late 2010s). Library preparation employed 5' RACE. The listed sequencing device is Illumina NovaSeq 6000. TCRdb handled the public reads itself, with Q25 trimming in fastp and clone calling in MiXCR, and kept productive beta chains. Every entry covers one CDR3 protein and lists the most common genes and DNA from its rows. The sample profile shows about 250,000 distinct CDR3 sequences; approximately 3.6% of them were found once. The top ten clonotypes cover about a fifth of the sample. The label giving this sample's treatment or condition can be read as: live attenuated yellow fever vaccine strain. The material was PBMCs, obtained 15 days after the yellow fever booster vaccination. All receptors derive from a man aged 18 to 29 who received the YFV17D yellow fever vaccine.

This clonotype was found many times. J is TRBJ1-6 and V is TRBV11-2; D is unresolved. Looked up from germline, CDR1 is SGHAT and CDR2 is FQNNGV. Trimming removed 1 base from V and 14 bases from J, with 15 bases in between. The length of the CDR3 is 14 residues. The CDR3 region is CASSLGSGQATLHF. The CDR3, as DNA: TGTGCCAGCAGCTTAGGGTCGGGCCAGGCAACCCTCCACTTT.

This clonotype has ten or more counts. V is TRBV24-1 and J is TRBJ2-1; D is uncertain. The CDR3 totals 14 residues. V lost 0 bases, J lost 13 bases, and 15 bases lay in between. The germline gives CDR1 KGHDR, CDR2 SFDVKD. CDR3 amino acids: CATSDLQLGETQFF. The CDR3 region has the DNA TGTGCCACCAGTGATTTGCAGCTGGGTGAGACCCAGTTCTTC.

This clonotype was recorded many times. V usage is TRBV20-1 and J usage is TRBJ2-2; D not certain. Per germline, CDR1 DFQATT and CDR2 SNEGSKA (reference sequence). This CDR3 has 13 residues. V lost 3 bases and J lost 3, with 8 bases in between. The CDR3 coding sequence is TGCAGTGCTAGTCGACGGGACACCGGGGAGCTGTTTTTT. Translated: CSASRRDTGELFF.

This clonotype showed up many times. V gene TRBV27 combines with J gene TRBJ2-1; 9 nucleotides align to TRBD1. This CDR3 has 14 residues. Germline V lookup: CDR1 MNHEY, CDR2 SMNVEV (reference sequence). With V trimmed by 5 bases and J by 7 bases, 6 bases remained unmatched. The CDR3 loop is CASSGGTGLNEQFF. CDR3 in DNA: TGTGCCAGCAGTGGTGGGACAGGGCTGAATGAGCAGTTCTTC.